Listed below are T cell receptor beta chains from one sample, sequenced in a study of neurological immune-mediated disorders. TCRdb fed the 5' RACE reads into MiXCR, producing one record per CDR3 protein. This sample has approximately 26,000 distinct CDR3 sequences, with approximately 2.7% found just once. Material: PBMCs. The receptor set was obtained from a woman aged 45-65 years with multiple sclerosis. CDR3s leave out the opening cysteine and the closing phenylalanine or tryptophan. A D gene is named only where the DNA matches it firmly.

>TRBV7-2|-|TRBJ2-5
ASSQARQETQY
>TRBV6-5|-|TRBJ1-2
ASKQELMGYT
>TRBV7-9|-|TRBJ1-2
ASSRDTDNYGYT
>TRBV21-1|-|TRBJ1-1
ASNLDRGLHSTEAF
>TRBV20-1|TRBD2|TRBJ2-3
SARTSGRGSGQY
>TRBV11-2|-|TRBJ1-1
ASSLGYRAVGTEAF
>TRBV12-3/TRBV12-4|TRBD1|TRBJ2-1
ASTSLGDRAANEQF
>TRBV5-1|-|TRBJ1-2
ASSPGGSYGYT
>TRBV20-1|-|TRBJ2-7
SAIDTGIEQY
>TRBV5-1|-|TRBJ2-7
ASSRDGTYEQY
>TRBV3-1|TRBD2|TRBJ2-2
ASSQDGRGVGGELF
>TRBV7-3|TRBD1|TRBJ2-3
ASSTGTGVADTQY
>TRBV6-5|TRBD2|TRBJ2-1
ASSYGGTSQREQF
>TRBV12-3/TRBV12-4|-|TRBJ1-1
ASSLGQLTEAF
>TRBV7-6|TRBD1|TRBJ1-4
ASSPQQGRGEKLF